These 7 T cell receptor beta chains came from one sample sequenced in a study of post-analysis software for immune sequencing data. Study-wide points: A handful of TRBV segments were significantly more frequent in patients than in controls. TRBV5-6, TRBV5-1 and TRBV20-1 were among these segments.

These receptors' antigens are unknown. Presence of unique molecular identifiers characterized the TCR beta cDNA libraries. One entry per CDR3 protein results from TCRdb running MiXCR on the PCR reads. Of about 620,000 distinct CDR3 sequences in the sample, roughly 47% were seen once. The material sequenced was blood. The receptors originated from a girl aged 5 to 17 with multiple sclerosis.

CDR3 nucleotides: TGTGCCAGCAGCCCCTGGCGGACTCCCTACGAGCAGTACTTC. Amino acids: CASSPWRTPYEQYF. J is TRBJ2-7 and V is TRBV6-5; possibly TRBD2 for D (5 bases). This CDR3 has 14 amino acids. The V gene lost 6 bases and the J gene lost 2 bases, with 14 bases spanning the gap. Germline loops: CDR1 MNHEY, CDR2 SVGAGI.

The chain combines TRBV11-1 with TRBJ2-7; D is ambiguous. The CDR3 consists of 14 residues. Trimming removed 3 bases from V and 2 bases from J, with 11 bases in between. CDR1 is SGHAT, CDR2 FQDESV, per germline (reference sequence). The DNA of the CDR3 is TGTGCCAGCAGCTTTCCCGGGTTTACCTACGAGCAGTACTTC. It translates to CASSFPGFTYEQYF.

The CDR3 protein is CSATDRGGINEQFF. The DNA for the CDR3 is TGCAGTGCTACGGACAGGGGAGGGATCAATGAGCAGTTCTTC. The chain recombines TRBV20-1 with TRBJ2-1; TRBD1 agrees at 9 bases. The CDR3 runs to 14 residues. Per the germline V gene, CDR1 is DFQATT and CDR2 is SNEGSKA (reference sequence). V lost 4 bases to trimming and J lost 6 bases; unmatched junction nucleotides: 7.

The gene calls are TRBV4-2 and TRBJ2-1; 9 nucleotides agree with TRBD1. CDR3 length: 14 residues. V dropped 5 bases and J dropped 9; count of bases not matched to a gene: 8. CDR1 LGHNA and CDR2 YNFKEQ come from the germline V gene. CDR3 sequence reads: CASSAAGQGAEQFF. The CDR3 nucleotides read TGTGCCAGCAGCGCCGCGGGACAGGGAGCTGAGCAGTTCTTC.

CDR3 residues: CASSSRNSPLHF. In DNA, the CDR3 is TGTGCCAGCAGTTCAAGAAATTCACCCCTCCACTTT. The chain couples TRBV7-6 to TRBJ1-6; D ambiguous. The CDR3 runs to 12 residues. V lost 6 bases, J lost 7 bases, and 7 bases lay in between. Germline loops: CDR1 SGHVS, CDR2 FNYEAQ.

CDR3 DNA: TGTGCCAGCAGCTTACGTTTGGGGATTAGCTCCTACAATGAGCAGTTCTTC. Its translation is CASSLRLGISSYNEQFF. The chain combines TRBV7-8 with TRBJ2-1; unclear D gene. The ends were cut back, 2 bases at V and 0 bases at J, with 14 bases in the middle. The V gene's germline CDR1 is SGHVS and CDR2 FQNEAQ. The CDR3 is 17 amino acids. Full variable domain (rest looked up from reference TRBV7-8 and TRBJ2-1): GAGVSQSPRYKVAKRGQDVALRCDPISGHVSLFWYQQALGQGPEFLTYFQNEAQLDKSGLPSDRFFAERPEGSVSTLKIQRTQQEDSAVYLCASSLRLGISSYNEQFFGPGTRLTVL.

This clonotype has just a few counts. This chain connects TRBV5-1 to TRBJ2-7; 14 nucleotides align to TRBD2. The CDR3 totals 20 residues. V was pared by 4 bases and J by 7 bases, with 22 bases of the junction left unmatched. The germline V gene encodes CDR1 SGHRS and CDR2 YFSETQ. CDR3 in DNA: TGCGCCAGCAGCATACTTTGGACTAGCGGGGGGTCGACATCCTACAATGAGCAGTACTTC. Its translation is CASSILWTSGGSTSYNEQYF. The variable domain in full, completed from reference TRBV5-1 and TRBJ2-7, reads KAGVTQTPRYLIKTRGQQVTLSCSPISGHRSVSWYQQTPGQGLQFLFEYFSETQRNKGNFPGRFSGRQFSNSRSEMNVSTLELGDSALYLCASSILWTSGGSTSYNEQYFGPGTRLTVT.